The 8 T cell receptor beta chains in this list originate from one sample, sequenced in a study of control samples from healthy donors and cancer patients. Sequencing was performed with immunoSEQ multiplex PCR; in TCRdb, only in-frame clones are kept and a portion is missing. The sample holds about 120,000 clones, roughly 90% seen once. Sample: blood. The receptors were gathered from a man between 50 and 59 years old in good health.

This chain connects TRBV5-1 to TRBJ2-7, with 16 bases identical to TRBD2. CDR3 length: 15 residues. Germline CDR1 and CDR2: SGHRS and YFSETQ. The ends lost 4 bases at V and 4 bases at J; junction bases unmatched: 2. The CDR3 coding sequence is TGCGCCAGCAGCCAGGGACTAGCGGGGGGGTACGAGCAGTACTTC. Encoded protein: CASSQGLAGGYEQYF.

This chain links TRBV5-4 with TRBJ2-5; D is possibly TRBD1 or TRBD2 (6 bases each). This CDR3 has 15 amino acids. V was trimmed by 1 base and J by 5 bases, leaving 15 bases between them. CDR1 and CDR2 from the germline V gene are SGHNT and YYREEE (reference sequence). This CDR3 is CASSLIQGSGETQYF. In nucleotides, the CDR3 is TGTGCCAGCAGCTTGATCCAGGGGAGCGGGGAGACCCAGTACTTC.

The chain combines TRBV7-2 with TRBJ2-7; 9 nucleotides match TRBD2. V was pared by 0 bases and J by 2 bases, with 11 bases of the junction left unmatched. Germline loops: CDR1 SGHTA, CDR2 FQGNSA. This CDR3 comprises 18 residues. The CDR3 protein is CASSLAPPSSGVPYEQYF. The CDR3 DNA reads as TGTGCCAGCAGCTTAGCCCCCCCCTCTAGCGGGGTGCCCTACGAGCAGTACTTC.

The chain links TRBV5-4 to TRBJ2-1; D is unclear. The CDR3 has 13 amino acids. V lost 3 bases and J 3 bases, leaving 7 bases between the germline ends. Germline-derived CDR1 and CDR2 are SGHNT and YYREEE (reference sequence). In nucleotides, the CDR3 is TGTGCCAGCAGCTCAGGCAGCTACAATGAGCAGTTCTTC. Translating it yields CASSSGSYNEQFF.

The CDR3 region has the DNA TGTGCCAGCTCACCAGGGACTAGCAATCAAGAGACCCAGTACTTC. Residues: CASSPGTSNQETQYF. The chain recombines TRBV18 with TRBJ2-5; TRBD2 matches 9 bases. The junction had 3 bases not matched to a gene; V was cut back by 2 bases and J by 2 bases. This CDR3 has 15 amino acids. Germline CDR1 KGHSH, CDR2 LQKENI.

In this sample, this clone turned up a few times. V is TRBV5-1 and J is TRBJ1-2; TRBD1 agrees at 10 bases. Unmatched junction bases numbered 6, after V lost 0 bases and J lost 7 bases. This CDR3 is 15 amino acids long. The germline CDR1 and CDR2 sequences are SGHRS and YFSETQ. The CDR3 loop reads CASSLADRGLVGYTF. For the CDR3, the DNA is TGCGCCAGCAGCTTGGCCGACAGGGGGCTTGTTGGCTACACCTTC.

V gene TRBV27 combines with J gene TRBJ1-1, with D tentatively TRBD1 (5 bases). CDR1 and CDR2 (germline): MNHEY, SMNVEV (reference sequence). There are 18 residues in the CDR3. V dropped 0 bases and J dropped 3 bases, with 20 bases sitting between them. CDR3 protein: CASSLSSRVRTPDTEAFF. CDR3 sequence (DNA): TGTGCCAGCAGTTTATCGAGCAGGGTCAGAACTCCTGACACTGAAGCTTTCTTT.

CDR3 nucleotide sequence: TGTGCCAGCAGTCCCGGGGGTGAGCAGTTCTTC. Protein: CASSPGGEQFF. The rearrangement links TRBV12-3 or TRBV12-4 to TRBJ2-1; possible D gene TRBD2, 6 bases. The CDR3 runs 11 residues. Trimming took off 5 bases at V and 9 bases at J, with 8 bases between the two ends.